Listed here are 14 T cell receptor beta chains from one sample, sequenced in a study of T cells in localized non-small cell lung cancer. Assay: immunoSEQ multiplex PCR; the TCRdb copy retains only in-frame clones and omits some. Of about 53,000 clones listed, roughly 84% are singletons. Material: peripheral blood mononuclear cells, obtained before any cancer treatment. The receptors originated from a man aged 40-75 years with stage III lung adenocarcinoma.

The genes are TRBV18 and TRBJ2-2; perhaps TRBD2 as D (7 bases). Between the trimmed V and J ends, which lost 0 bases and 8 bases, there was a span of 19 bases. CDR1 is KGHSH and CDR2 is LQKENI in the germline V gene. This CDR3 is built from 17 residues. The CDR3 is CASSPPAGAKREGELFF. The CDR3 DNA follows: TGTGCCAGCTCACCACCCGCGGGGGCCAAAAGAGAAGGGGAGCTGTTTTTT. Combining the CDR3 with reference TRBV18 and TRBJ2-2 gives the whole variable domain NAGVMQNPRHLVRRRGQEARLRCSPMKGHSHVYWYRQLPEEGLKFMVYLQKENIIDESGMPKERFSAEFPKEGPSILRIQQVVRGDSAAYFCASSPPAGAKREGELFFGEGSRLTVL.

This clone showed up just a few times. The chain couples TRBV29-1 to TRBJ2-5; D is tentatively TRBD1 or TRBD2 (5 bases each). Trimming took 1 base from V and 6 from J, leaving 15 bases between them. CDR1 and CDR2 from the germline V gene are SQVTM and ANQGSEA. The CDR3 consists of 14 residues. This CDR3 reads CSVEGGQLEKTQYF. The CDR3 coding sequence is TGCAGCGTTGAAGGCGGACAACTAGAAAAGACCCAGTACTTC.

J is TRBJ1-1 and V is TRBV4-3; no clear D gene. CDR1 and CDR2 from the germline V gene are LGHNA and YSLEER. The CDR3 contains 13 residues. Deletions cut 7 bases from V and 4 bases from J, with 13 bases between. The CDR3 here is CASTLRMGTEAFF. CDR3 nucleotide sequence: TGCGCCAGCACGCTACGGATGGGCACTGAAGCTTTCTTT.

The genes are TRBV5-1 and TRBJ1-2, with 9 bases matching TRBD1. This CDR3 comprises 16 residues. Germline V lookup: CDR1 SGHRS, CDR2 YFSETQ. V trimming: 0 bases; J trimming: 4 bases; junction bases outside the gene matches: 7. CDR3 in DNA: TGCGCCAGCAGCTTGGCGGGGACAGGGTCAGTCTATGGCTACACCTTC. It translates to CASSLAGTGSVYGYTF.

The rearrangement links TRBV5-1 to TRBJ2-7; D is perhaps TRBD1 (6 bases). Germline V gives CDR1 SGHRS, CDR2 YFSETQ. Deletions cut 3 bases from V and 0 bases from J, with 13 bases between. The CDR3 totals 15 residues. The CDR3 loop reads CASSSIQGYSYEQYF. CDR3 sequence (DNA): TGCGCCAGCAGCTCGATACAGGGATACTCCTACGAGCAGTACTTC.

The CDR3 sequence is CASTGPYNSPLHF. The CDR3 nucleotides read TGTGCCAGCACCGGACCCTATAATTCACCCCTCCACTTT. The chain joins TRBV6-5 to TRBJ1-6; D is unresolved. Between the trimmed V and J ends, which lost 7 bases and 2 bases, there was a span of 6 bases. Germline-derived CDR1 and CDR2 are MNHEY and SVGAGI. CDR3 length: 13 residues.

This clone was seen at least ten times. The chain links TRBV4-1 to TRBJ2-7; D might be TRBD1 (6 bases). The CDR3 extends over 18 amino acids. CDR1 and CDR2 (germline): MGHRA, YSYEKL. The V gene lost 0 bases and the J gene lost 2 bases, with 20 bases spanning the gap. The CDR3 reads CASSQDFGGHNLPYEQYF. The CDR3 DNA reads as TGCGCCAGCAGCCAAGATTTTGGGGGCCACAATCTTCCCTACGAGCAGTACTTC.

The rearrangement uses TRBV18 and TRBJ1-1; D is undetermined. Germline V CDR1 and CDR2: KGHSH, LQKENI. V lost 5 bases to trimming and J lost 3 bases, with 10 bases between them. There are 13 residues in the CDR3. CDR3 nucleotide sequence: TGTGCCAGCTCATTAAGCGAGGACACTGAAGCTTTCTTT. Translated, it gives CASSLSEDTEAFF. The full variable domain, in which reference TRBV18 and TRBJ1-1 provide the parts outside the CDR3, is NAGVMQNPRHLVRRRGQEARLRCSPMKGHSHVYWYRQLPEEGLKFMVYLQKENIIDESGMPKERFSAEFPKEGPSILRIQQVVRGDSAAYFCASSLSEDTEAFFGQGTRLTVV.

The chain joins TRBV19 to TRBJ1-5; possibly TRBD1 for D (6 bases). The CDR3 length is 14 residues. The V gene lost 5 bases and the J gene lost 0 bases, with 8 bases spanning the gap. Germline V lookup: CDR1 LNHDA, CDR2 SQIVND (reference sequence). The CDR3, as DNA: TGTGCCAGTAGTTACAGGGATAGCAATCAGCCCCAGCATTTT. This gives the protein CASSYRDSNQPQHF.

This clone was observed a few times. V is TRBV6-6 and J is TRBJ1-3; D is perhaps TRBD1 (5 bases). CDR1 is MNHNY, CDR2 SVGAGI, per germline (reference sequence). Trimming pared 6 bases from V and 2 bases from J, leaving 17 bases between. This CDR3 region has 16 residues. The CDR3 DNA sequence: TGTGCCAGCAGCCCGCAAGCGGGGGAGGCTGGAAACACCATATATTTT. Residues: CASSPQAGEAGNTIYF.

The CDR3 protein is CASSLSQQGHGYTF. In DNA form, the CDR3 reads TGTGCCAGCAGCTTGTCACAACAGGGCCATGGCTACACCTTC. The J gene is TRBJ1-2, the V gene TRBV11-2; a weak D match, TRBD1 (6 bases). Germline values: CDR1 SGHAT, CDR2 FQNNGV. CDR3 length: 14 residues. V dropped 3 bases and J dropped 6 bases, with 14 bases sitting between them. Looking up the rest from reference TRBV11-2 and TRBJ1-2 gives the full variable domain: EAGVAQSPRYKIIEKRQSVAFWCNPISGHATLYWYQQILGQGPKLLIQFQNNGVVDDSQLPKDRFSAERLKGVDSTLKIQPAKLEDSAVYLCASSLSQQGHGYTFGSGTRLTVV.

The CDR3, as DNA: TGTGCCAGCAGCTCGGCGGGGGGACAAAGCTACGAGCAGTACTTC. Its translation is CASSSAGGQSYEQYF. V and J are TRBV7-2 and TRBJ2-7; 8 positions agree with TRBD2. Trimming removed 4 bases from V and 3 bases from J; junction bases left unmatched: 8. CDR3 length: 15 amino acids. Germline V gene lookup returns CDR1 SGHTA and CDR2 FQGNSA.

This clone was detected only once. The chain recombines TRBV7-9 with TRBJ1-1, with unresolved D. Germline V gene data show CDR1 as SEHNR and CDR2 as FQNEAQ (reference sequence). The CDR3 extends over 15 amino acids. The V end lost 6 bases, the J end lost 1 base, and 15 bases lay between the germline ends. In DNA form, the CDR3 reads TGTGCCAGCAGACCCGCTGGGTGGGGGAACACTGAAGCTTTCTTT. Encoded protein: CASRPAGWGNTEAFF.

This clone was seen more than once but under ten times. The CDR3 DNA reads TGTGCCAGCAGCCTGGTCGCTGAAGCTTTCTTT. Translated: CASSLVAEAFF. The rearrangement links TRBV11-2 to TRBJ1-1; D is uncertain. The germline CDR1 and CDR2 sequences are SGHAT and FQNNGV. V shed 5 bases and J shed 6 bases, with 7 bases lying between them. The length of the CDR3 is 11 residues.